Reported below is one TCR beta chain. Its target is not known. The PCR used 60 Vbeta and 13 Jbeta primers. Per the study methods: Per a later analysis, the number of unique TCR beta chains was approximately 80 million, of which about 11 million were shared. Using immunoSEQ multiplex PCR, the repertoire was profiled, and TCRdb retains in-frame clones only, with some absent. For V, J and clone size, that table is used; D and trimming come from the DNA. The sample carries some 240,000 clones, approximately 82% recorded once. Trimming took off 6 bases at V and 3 bases at J, with 9 bases between the two ends. Germline CDR1 is MNHEY and CDR2 is SMNVEV (reference sequence). This CDR3 has 13 residues. The sample is drawn from a study of cytomegalovirus exposure and HLA in healthy donors. Study-level results: Analyses of presence/absence relied on an assumption of roughly uniform sequencing depth across donors. A reported reduction in N-insertions relative to the roughly 700-donor mean was seen in an Asian-associated ancestry cluster in a later analysis.

The receptor was derived from a male donor in good health and CMV-seronegative. The source material was PBMCs. The chain uses TRBV27 and TRBJ1-5; D call uncertain. The CDR3 here is CASSLGINQPQHF. The CDR3 DNA reads TGTGCCAGCAGCCTCGGGATCAATCAGCCCCAGCATTTT.